This T cell receptor beta chain was captured in a study of CXCR3-negative and CXCR3-positive naive CD8 T cells (dated by TCRdb to about 2019). A note on the overall study: In total, roughly 140 million TRB reads were obtained, which works out to roughly 1.5 +/- 0.3 million reads per library. Naive subsets from 5 or 6 donors and memory cells from 3 donors were included in the TRBV-TRBJ cluster analysis. Diversity and physicochemical repertoire analyses were performed on about a dozen donors pooled from two independent experiments. What the research found in general, with its limitations: Because surface CD5, which is linked to self-reactivity in mice, was comparable between the naive subsets, TCR interaction strength was also inferred from the physicochemical properties of TRB CDR3s. TRB CDR3s from CXCR3-positive naive cells showed higher hydrophobicity (lower Kidera factor 4), lower energy, and higher strength and volume indices than CXCR3-negative naive cells. Both naive subsets had comparably high repertoire diversity, while memory CD8+ T cells had much lower repertoire diversity. Because CXCR3 expression was partially decreased after cryopreservation, freshly isolated PBMCs were used for most assays. Naive CXCR3-negative and CXCR3-positive cells from the same donor showed similar TRBV-TRBJ usage, whereas memory cells showed distinct patterns.

Each CD8+ T cell subset was flow-sorted in triplicate, and 250,000 to 300,000 cells per subset were placed directly into RLT lysis buffer. To exclude memory contaminants, naive CD8+ T cells were stringently defined as CD45RO-CCR7+CD27+CD95-. Peripheral blood mononuclear cells were isolated from buffy coats using standard density gradient centrifugation. A FACSAria III was used to flow-sort naive CD8+ T cells into CXCR3-negative and CXCR3-positive populations. Total RNA was extracted from sorted cells with an RNeasy Mini Kit. The sequencer was a NextSeq 550. The Human TCR Profiling Kit (MiLaboratory) was used to make UMI-labeled 5' RACE TRB cDNA libraries. The full amount of extracted RNA was used for cDNA synthesis, and the full amount of resulting cDNA was used for PCR amplification. Libraries were prepared in parallel using an identical number of PCR cycles. Per the authors' processing: About 50,000 +/- 10,000 unique UMI-labeled TRB cDNA molecules per library were extracted with MIGEC and MiXCR, with at least two reads per UMI required. Each library averaged roughly 40,000 +/- 10,000 functional in-frame TRB CDR3 nucleotide clonotypes without stop codons. Diversity metrics, including normalized Shannon-Wiener and Chao1, were computed in VDJtools after downsampling to 5000 UMI-labeled TRB molecules per sample. VDJtools was used to calculate clonotype-size-weighted physicochemical properties of the central five CDR3 residues, namely interaction energy, strength, volume and Kidera factor 4. TCRdb reanalyzed the reads, keeping one entry per CDR3 protein sequence and omitting DNA. For this entry, the V and J calls and clone size follow TCRdb and not the study's own pipeline. Per the sample table, the count is 55,000 to 65,000 distinct CDR3 sequences. The ten top clones hold approximately 0.5% of the sample.

From a lookup of the germline V gene, CDR1 and CDR2 are MGHRA and YSYEKL. Including the terminal cysteine and phenylalanine, the CDR3 comprises 15 residues. The entry carries no DNA sequence. Comments on this clonotype: Its antigen is not yet known.

The TCR sequence derives from a human donor in good health. Some clones in this sample may be carry-over from other donors' samples. The sequencing sample was made of naive CXCR3+ CD8+ T cells from blood. Reading the label with the study, this specimen's cell subset or site is: CD45RO-CCR7+CD27+CD95- naive CD8+ T cells expressing CXCR3 (TNR3+). The V and J genes are TRBV4-1 and TRBJ2-5; the TRBD1 assignment by TCRdb is unverifiable without DNA. The CDR3 loop reads CASSHPDRHQETQYF.